Shown below are 21 T cell receptor beta chains from a single sample sequenced in a study of cytomegalovirus exposure and HLA in healthy donors (dated by TCRdb to 2017 to 2019). The library was built by means of the immunoSEQ multiplex PCR assay. The multiplex PCR relied on a mix of 60 forward primers for TCR Vbeta segments and 13 reverse primers for TCR Jbeta segments. TCRdb's version of the immuneACCESS table is confined to in-frame rearrangements and falls short of the full clone set. An unresolved V gene accounts for under half of the shortfall where checked; the remainder is of unknown origin. The sample data list fewer than 120,000 clones, and over 60% of these were observed just once. The ten largest clones capture 2.5% to 3% of the sample. The sequenced sample was PBMCs. The receptor set was obtained from a woman between 55 and 75 years old in good health and CMV-seropositive.

With regard to this clone: Other DNA sequences within the sample encode an identical CDR3. This chain connects TRBV27 to TRBJ2-7; TRBD2 aligns across 7 bases. J was trimmed by 1 base and V by 2 bases; bases with no gene match: 5. Per the germline V gene, CDR1 is MNHEY and CDR2 is SMNVEV (reference sequence). This CDR3 is built from 15 residues. This CDR3 reads CASSLSGAASYEQYF. The CDR3 coding sequence is TGTGCCAGCAGTTTAAGCGGGGCCGCGTCCTACGAGCAGTACTTC.

The CDR3 sequence: CASSFLAGDSNEQFF. For the CDR3, the DNA is TGCGCCAGCAGCTTTTTAGCGGGAGATAGCAATGAGCAGTTCTTC. The rearrangement joins TRBV5-1 to TRBJ2-1; 9 bases align to TRBD2. The CDR3 covers 15 residues. CDR1 is SGHRS, CDR2 YFSETQ, per germline. V lost 2 bases and J lost 6; bases outside the gene matches: 6. The full variable domain, rest sourced from reference TRBV5-1 and TRBJ2-1, is KAGVTQTPRYLIKTRGQQVTLSCSPISGHRSVSWYQQTPGQGLQFLFEYFSETQRNKGNFPGRFSGRQFSNSRSEMNVSTLELGDSALYLCASSFLAGDSNEQFFGPGTRLTVL.

V usage is TRBV9 and J usage is TRBJ1-3; D might be TRBD1 (6 bases). The CDR3 sequence is 15 residues long. Deletions cut 6 bases from V and 4 bases from J, with 17 bases between. Germline loops: CDR1 SGDLS, CDR2 YYNGEE. CDR3 in amino acids: CASTRTDPPGNTIYF. The DNA for the CDR3 is TGTGCCAGCACCAGGACAGATCCCCCCGGAAACACCATATATTTT. Drawing the rest from reference TRBV9 and TRBJ1-3, the complete variable domain is DSGVTQTPKHLITATGQRVTLRCSPRSGDLSVYWYQQSLDQGLQFLIQYYNGEERAKGNILERFSAQQFPDLHSELNLSSLELGDSALYFCASTRTDPPGNTIYFGEGSWLTVV.

The CDR3 DNA reads TGCGCCAGCAGCTTTACGGGAACGAACACCGGGGAGCTGTTTTTT. Encoded protein: CASSFTGTNTGELFF. V usage is TRBV5-1 and J usage is TRBJ2-2; perhaps TRBD2 as D (5 bases). This CDR3 is 15 amino acids long. Germline loops: CDR1 SGHRS, CDR2 YFSETQ. The V and J ends lost 2 bases and 0 bases respectively, with 8 bases between them.

This chain connects TRBV10-3 to TRBJ2-3; TRBD1 might be the D (6 bases). The germline CDR1 and CDR2 sequences are ENHRY and SYGVKD. V was trimmed by 6 bases and J by 3 bases, leaving 13 bases between them. The CDR3 has 14 residues. CDR3 sequence: CAIRSGTQTDTQYF. CDR3 bases: TGTGCCATCAGATCCGGGACACAAACAGATACGCAGTATTTT.

The chain employs TRBV2 and TRBJ2-3; TRBD1 aligns across 9 bases. This CDR3 is 15 amino acids long. CDR1 and CDR2 (germline): SNHLY, FYNNEI. V shed 6 bases and J 1 base; nucleotides not matched to a gene: 5. The CDR3 protein is CASRRGTGRTDTQYF. The CDR3, as DNA: TGTGCCAGCAGAAGGGGGACAGGGCGCACAGATACGCAGTATTTT.

The CDR3 loop reads CASSQGDRISLQYF. CDR3 DNA: TGTGCCAGCAGCCAAGGGGACAGGATATCGCTTCAGTACTTC. J is TRBJ2-4 and V is TRBV14, with 8 bases that match TRBD1. Unmatched junction bases numbered 7, after V lost 1 base and J lost 11 bases. This CDR3 comprises 14 residues. Germline lookup yields CDR1 SGHDN and CDR2 FVKESK.

The rearrangement uses TRBV5-1 and TRBJ2-3; D call uncertain. The ends were cut back, 0 bases at V and 1 base at J, with 9 bases in the middle. Germline CDR1 and CDR2: SGHRS and YFSETQ. The CDR3 spans 15 residues. The CDR3 region is CASSLAPPGTDTQYF. CDR3 nucleotide sequence: TGCGCCAGCAGCTTGGCCCCCCCGGGCACAGATACGCAGTATTTT.

The chain couples TRBV5-1 to TRBJ2-7; D not resolved. The CDR3 spans 15 residues. Germline V lookup: CDR1 SGHRS, CDR2 YFSETQ. Trimming left V 1 base short and J 6 bases short, with 17 bases between. The CDR3 sequence: CASSLMTPHSAEQYF. CDR3 in DNA: TGCGCCAGCAGCTTGATGACCCCCCACAGTGCCGAGCAGTACTTC.

The genes are TRBV6-1 and TRBJ1-5, with D possibly being TRBD1 (6 bases). V lost 2 bases and J lost 5, with 13 bases in between. The CDR3 length is 15 residues. Germline V gives CDR1 MNHNS, CDR2 SASEGT. The CDR3 protein is CASSEWGPTDQPQHF. CDR3 nucleotides: TGTGCCAGCAGTGAATGGGGGCCTACAGATCAGCCCCAGCATTTT.

The gene calls are TRBV10-2 and TRBJ1-2; D is possibly TRBD1 (5 bases). Trimming took 0 bases from V and 8 from J, leaving 19 bases between them. Germline CDR1 and CDR2: WSHSY and SAAADI. CDR3 length: 16 amino acids. Here the CDR3 DNA reads TGCGCCAGCAGTGAGTCGGGGCGGCTGTGGGATCCGGGCTACACCTTC. It specifies CASSESGRLWDPGYTF.

This chain uses TRBV6-5 with TRBJ2-4; D might be TRBD2 (6 bases). The CDR3 contains 15 residues. V was trimmed by 0 bases and J by 8 bases, leaving 14 bases between them. Germline CDR1 reads MNHEY; CDR2 reads SVGAGI. In DNA form, the CDR3 reads TGTGCCAGCAGTTACTCTGGGGACCCGGGGGACATTCAGTACTTC. This translates into CASSYSGDPGDIQYF.

The chain joins TRBV4-1 to TRBJ2-6, with 8 bases fitting TRBD1. V shed 5 bases, J shed 2 bases, and the junction held 2 bases outside the gene matches. This CDR3 spans 15 amino acids. Germline CDR1 and CDR2: MGHRA and YSYEKL. CDR3 nucleotide sequence: TGCGCCAGCAGCTTACAGGGGGCTGGGGCCAACGTCCTGACTTTC. It yields the protein CASSLQGAGANVLTF.

This sequence joins TRBV7-9 and TRBJ1-2; D possibly corresponds to TRBD1 (6 bases). The CDR3 is 14 residues long. Trimming cost V 1 base and J 3 bases, with 9 bases left between them. Germline values: CDR1 SEHNR, CDR2 FQNEAQ (reference sequence). The DNA of the CDR3 is TGTGCCAGCAGCTTAGGGGGGCACGACTATGGCTACACCTTC. As protein: CASSLGGHDYGYTF.

V is TRBV4-1 and J is TRBJ1-4; D remains unclear. Trimming pared 7 bases from V and 1 base from J, leaving 10 bases between. The CDR3 contains 14 residues. Germline lookup yields CDR1 MGHRA and CDR2 YSYEKL. The CDR3: CASTRGVTNEKLFF. The CDR3 nucleotides are TGCGCCAGCACCCGGGGAGTAACTAATGAAAAACTGTTTTTT.

DNA for the CDR3: TGTGCCAGTAGATGGACAGGGGGCGACTATGGCTACACCTTC. Amino acids: CASRWTGGDYGYTF. J is TRBJ1-2 and V is TRBV19; the match to TRBD1 covers 11 bases. With 6 bases clipped from V and 3 bases from J, the junction kept 3 bases outside the gene matches. Germline V lookup: CDR1 LNHDA, CDR2 SQIVND (reference sequence). The CDR3 sequence is 14 residues long.

In this sample, this clone is medium-sized. CDR3 nucleotide sequence: TGCAGCGTTGTAGGACAGGGGACAAGCGAGCAGTACTTC. Residues: CSVVGQGTSEQYF. The chain has TRBV29-1 and TRBJ2-7; TRBD1 matches 9 bases. This CDR3 is 13 amino acids long. Per germline, CDR1 SQVTM and CDR2 ANQGSEA. J was trimmed by 6 bases and V by 4 bases; bases with no gene match: 7.

The V call is TRBV18, the J call TRBJ1-6; weak D call: TRBD1 (6 bases). Germline CDR1 is KGHSH and CDR2 is LQKENI. This CDR3 comprises 15 residues. V shed 5 bases and J shed 7 bases, with 15 bases lying between them. This chain's CDR3 is CASSGTRTENSPLHF. The CDR3 coding sequence is TGTGCCAGCTCAGGAACTAGGACAGAAAATTCACCCCTCCACTTT.

This sequence joins TRBV28 and TRBJ2-7, with 8 bases that match TRBD1. The CDR3 has 18 residues. Germline assignment: CDR1 MDHEN and CDR2 SYDVKM. J was trimmed by 6 bases and V by 4 bases; bases with no gene match: 20. CDR3 loop: CASSSTNPGQAAGLEQYF. For the CDR3, the DNA is TGTGCCAGCAGTTCCACCAACCCGGGACAGGCGGCCGGGCTCGAGCAGTACTTC.

The CDR3 here is CASSRAVRGDQPQHF. DNA for the CDR3: TGTGCCAGTAGCCGAGCCGTCAGGGGGGATCAGCCCCAGCATTTT. The chain carries TRBV19 and TRBJ1-5; 7 bases match TRBD1. The CDR3 is made up of 15 amino acids. Trimming removed 6 bases from V and 5 bases from J; junction bases left unmatched: 10. Germline CDR1 and CDR2: LNHDA and SQIVND (reference sequence).

This chain links TRBV5-1 with TRBJ2-7; TRBD1 aligns across 7 bases. CDR3 length: 18 residues. Trimming removed 1 base from V and 3 bases from J; junction bases left unmatched: 16. Germline loops: CDR1 SGHRS, CDR2 YFSETQ. The CDR3 sequence: CASSLRGRDRDSIYEQYF. The CDR3 DNA reads TGCGCCAGCAGCTTGAGAGGGCGAGACAGGGATTCAATCTACGAGCAGTACTTC.